A selection of T cell receptor beta chains follows, all from one sample in a study of CD8+CD57+ T cells in acquired aplastic anemia. TCRdb re-analysed the reads in MiXCR, keeping a single row per CDR3 protein. The sample holds roughly 220,000 distinct CDR3 sequences, about 62% seen once. Sequencing was done on a sample of sorted CD4+, CD8+, or CD8+CD57+ T cells (not recorded which) from PBMCs. The origin of the receptors is a human donor with aplastic anemia. Both conserved end residues are part of each CDR3. The D gene is left open where the match is weak. Where a row states a size, it is once, few, many or the class of an expanded clone; other rows omit it.

CDR3 protein | CDR3 DNA | D gene | J gene | V gene | clone size
CASSQEGGHEQYF | TGTGCCAGCAGCCAAGAAGGGGGCCACGAGCAGTACTTC | TRBD1 | TRBJ2-7 | TRBV9 | NA
CASSRQGIAEAFF | TGTGCCAGCAGCAGACAGGGGATCGCTGAAGCTTTCTTT | TRBD1 | TRBJ1-1 | TRBV7-3 | once
CASSLFRVAEAFF | TGTGCCAGCAGCTTATTCAGGGTGGCTGAAGCTTTCTTT | NA | TRBJ1-1 | TRBV7-8 | NA
CASSLNVGAYEQYF | TGTGCCAGCAGCTTGAACGTAGGAGCCTACGAGCAGTACTTC | NA | TRBJ2-7 | TRBV7-2 | NA
CASSNGQGYEQYF | TGCGCCAGCAGCAACGGACAGGGCTACGAGCAGTACTTC | TRBD1 | TRBJ2-7 | TRBV5-1 | few
CASSDGGANTEAFF | TGTGCCAGCAGCGATGGGGGAGCCAACACTGAAGCTTTCTTT | NA | TRBJ1-1 | TRBV7-3 | once
CSARERQGHVRSGEKLFF | TGCAGTGCTAGAGAACGACAGGGCCACGTGAGAAGTGGTGAAAAACTGTTTTTT | TRBD1 | TRBJ1-4 | TRBV20-1 | many
CASSRPGDHDQPQHF | TGTGCCAGTAGTCGACCGGGGGATCATGATCAGCCCCAGCATTTT | NA | TRBJ1-5 | TRBV19 | NA
CASSLVEQFF | TGTGCCAGCAGCTTAGTTGAGCAGTTCTTC | NA | TRBJ2-1 | TRBV11-2 | few
CASRTGTGSNQPQHF | TGTGCCAGCAGAACCGGGACAGGTAGCAATCAGCCCCAGCATTTT | TRBD1 | TRBJ1-5 | TRBV2 | NA
CASSQVGGHNTGELFF | TGTGCCAGCAGCCAAGTAGGCGGGCATAACACCGGGGAGCTGTTTTTT | NA | TRBJ2-2 | TRBV14 | NA
CAITRGQYSSPLHF | TGTGCCATCACCCGGGGACAGTATAGTTCACCCCTCCACTTT | TRBD1 | TRBJ1-6 | TRBV10-3 | NA
CATSDKGGSGTDTQYF | TGTGCCACCAGTGACAAAGGGGGGTCGGGCACAGATACGCAGTATTTT | NA | TRBJ2-3 | TRBV24-1 | NA
CASSQRGGATNEKLFF | TGCGCCAGCAGCCAGAGGGGGGGCGCAACTAATGAAAAACTGTTTTTT | NA | TRBJ1-4 | TRBV4-1 | NA
CASSPEPGQGYNEQFF | TGTGCCAGCAGCCCGGAGCCGGGACAGGGGTACAATGAGCAGTTCTTC | TRBD1 | TRBJ2-1 | TRBV11-3 | NA
CASSVDDGSYNEQFF | TGTGCCAGCAGCGTAGACGATGGCTCCTACAATGAGCAGTTCTTC | NA | TRBJ2-1 | TRBV9 | once
CASSQVFTDTRYF | TGTGCCAGTAGTCAGGTCTTCACAGATACGCGGTATTTT | NA | TRBJ2-3 | TRBV19 | NA
CASSPGQVGYEQYF | TGTGCCAGCAGTCCGGGACAGGTGGGGTACGAGCAGTACTTC | TRBD1 | TRBJ2-7 | TRBV6-1 | many
CASSVVSYNEQYF | TGTGCCAGCAGCGTAGTCTCCTACAATGAGCAGTATTTT | NA | TRBJ2-3 | TRBV7-9 | NA
CASSLEGRTNPDNSPLHF | TGCGCCAGCAGCTTGGAGGGCAGAACGAACCCGGATAATTCACCCCTCCACTTT | NA | TRBJ1-6 | TRBV5-1 | few
CASSVGDTANYGYTF | TGTGCCAGCAGCGTAGGCGACACAGCTAACTATGGCTACACCTTC | NA | TRBJ1-2 | TRBV9 | NA
CSARGQLTNTEAFF | TGCAGTGCTAGGGGACAGCTTACGAACACTGAAGCTTTCTTT | TRBD1 | TRBJ1-1 | TRBV20-1 | NA
CASSLRPELSTDTQYF | TGCGCCAGCAGCTTGAGACCCGAACTAAGCACAGATACGCAGTATTTT | NA | TRBJ2-3 | TRBV5-1 | NA
CASSTSSAADTQYF | TGTGCCAGCAGCACCAGTTCGGCCGCAGATACGCAGTATTTT | NA | TRBJ2-3 | TRBV7-2 | NA
CASTRDRDTGELFF | TGTGCCAGCACTCGGGATAGGGACACCGGGGAGCTGTTTTTT | NA | TRBJ2-2 | TRBV2 | NA
CASSLSPQAGTGELFF | TGTGCCAGCAGCTTAAGCCCGCAGGCGGGGACTGGGGAGCTGTTTTTT | NA | TRBJ2-2 | TRBV7-3 | NA
CSVEELVGGTGVFGTDTQYF | TGCAGCGTTGAAGAGTTGGTGGGGGGGACAGGGGTTTTTGGCACAGATACGCAGTATTTT | TRBD1 | TRBJ2-3 | TRBV29-1 | few
CSVDLREADTQYF | TGCAGCGTTGATTTAAGGGAGGCAGATACGCAGTATTTT | NA | TRBJ2-3 | TRBV29-1 | NA
CASSLAEGSTYEQYF | TGTGCCAGCAGCTTAGCTGAAGGATCAACCTACGAGCAGTACTTC | NA | TRBJ2-7 | TRBV7-7 | few
CASSASRGTGGSGANVLTF | TGTGCCAGCAGTGCATCCAGGGGGACAGGGGGCTCTGGGGCCAACGTCCTGACTTTC | TRBD1 | TRBJ2-6 | TRBV25-1 | NA
CASSLIGIEGEQYF | TGTGCCAGCAGCTTAATAGGGATAGAAGGCGAGCAGTACTTC | NA | TRBJ2-7 | TRBV7-6 | NA
CSVVGLASYNEQFF | TGCAGCGTTGTCGGGCTGGCGTCGTACAATGAGCAGTTCTTC | NA | TRBJ2-1 | TRBV29-1 | few
CASSQLGRAGADTQYF | TGTGCCAGCAGCCAACTGGGGAGGGCCGGGGCAGATACGCAGTATTTT | TRBD2 | TRBJ2-3 | TRBV7-9 | few
CASSLAQEGGYTF | TGTGCCAGCAGTTTGGCGCAGGAGGGTGGCTACACCTTC | NA | TRBJ1-2 | TRBV7-8 | few
CARAGQEGNEKLFF | TGTGCCAGAGCCGGACAGGAGGGGAATGAAAAACTGTTTTTT | TRBD1 | TRBJ1-4 | TRBV10-3 | few
CASSLVSDFTGGYTF | TGTGCCAGCAGCTTAGTTTCGGATTTTACCGGTGGCTACACCTTC | NA | TRBJ1-2 | TRBV7-2 | NA
CASSLNSVFSGNTIYF | TGTGCCAGCAGCTTAAATTCAGTTTTCTCTGGAAACACCATATATTTT | NA | TRBJ1-3 | TRBV7-2 | NA
CASSVGGSNQPQHF | TGTGCCAGTAGTGTAGGGGGGTCCAATCAGCCCCAGCATTTT | NA | TRBJ1-5 | TRBV9 | few
CASSGDRLFF | TGTGCCAGCAGTGGGGACAGGCTGTTTTTT | TRBD1 | TRBJ1-4 | TRBV12-3/TRBV12-4 | once
CASSGWVALHNEQFF | TGTGCCAGCAGTGGATGGGTAGCCCTGCACAATGAGCAGTTCTTC | NA | TRBJ2-1 | TRBV2 | NA